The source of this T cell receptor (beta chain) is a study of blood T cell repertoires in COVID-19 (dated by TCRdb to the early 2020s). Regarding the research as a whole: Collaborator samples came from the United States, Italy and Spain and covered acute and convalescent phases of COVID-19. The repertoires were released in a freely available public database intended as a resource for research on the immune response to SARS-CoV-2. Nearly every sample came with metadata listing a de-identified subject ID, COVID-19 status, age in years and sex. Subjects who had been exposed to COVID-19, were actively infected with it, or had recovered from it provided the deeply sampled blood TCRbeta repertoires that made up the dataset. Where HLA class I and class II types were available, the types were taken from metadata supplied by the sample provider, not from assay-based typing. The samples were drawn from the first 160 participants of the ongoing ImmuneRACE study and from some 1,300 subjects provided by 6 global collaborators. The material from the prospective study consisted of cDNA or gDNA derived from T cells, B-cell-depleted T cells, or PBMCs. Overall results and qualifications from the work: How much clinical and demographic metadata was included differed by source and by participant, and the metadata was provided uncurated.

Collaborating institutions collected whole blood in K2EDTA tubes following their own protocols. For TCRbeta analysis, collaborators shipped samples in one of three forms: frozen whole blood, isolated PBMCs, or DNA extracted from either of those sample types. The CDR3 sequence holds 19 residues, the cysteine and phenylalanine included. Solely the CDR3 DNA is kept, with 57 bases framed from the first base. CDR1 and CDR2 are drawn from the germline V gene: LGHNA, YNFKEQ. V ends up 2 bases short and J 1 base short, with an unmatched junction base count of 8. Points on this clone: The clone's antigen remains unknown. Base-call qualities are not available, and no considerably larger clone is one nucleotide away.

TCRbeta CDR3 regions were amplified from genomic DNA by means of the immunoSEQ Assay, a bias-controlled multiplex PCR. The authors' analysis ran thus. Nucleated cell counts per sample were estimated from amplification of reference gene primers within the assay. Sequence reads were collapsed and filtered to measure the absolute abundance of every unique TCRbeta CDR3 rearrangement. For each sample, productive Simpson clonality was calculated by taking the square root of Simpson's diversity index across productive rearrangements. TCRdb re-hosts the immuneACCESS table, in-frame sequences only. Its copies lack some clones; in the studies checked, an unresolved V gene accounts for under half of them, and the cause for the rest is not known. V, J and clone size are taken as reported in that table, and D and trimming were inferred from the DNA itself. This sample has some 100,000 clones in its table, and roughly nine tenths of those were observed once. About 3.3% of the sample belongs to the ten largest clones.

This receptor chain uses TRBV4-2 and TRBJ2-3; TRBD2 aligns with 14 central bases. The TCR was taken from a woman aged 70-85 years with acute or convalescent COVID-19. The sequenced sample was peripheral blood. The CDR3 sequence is CASSQRLAGGTVGTDTQYF. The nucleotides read TGTGCCAGCAGCCAAAGACTAGCGGGAGGGACGGTGGGCACAGATACGCAGTATTTT.